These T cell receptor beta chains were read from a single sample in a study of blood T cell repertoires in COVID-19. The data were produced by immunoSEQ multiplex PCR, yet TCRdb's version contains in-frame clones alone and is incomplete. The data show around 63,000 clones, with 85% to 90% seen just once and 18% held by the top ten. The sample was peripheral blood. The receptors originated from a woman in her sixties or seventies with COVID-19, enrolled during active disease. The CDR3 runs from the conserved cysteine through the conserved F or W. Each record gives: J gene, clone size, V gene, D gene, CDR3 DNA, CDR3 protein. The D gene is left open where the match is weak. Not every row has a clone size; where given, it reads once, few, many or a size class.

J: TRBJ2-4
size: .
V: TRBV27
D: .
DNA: TGTGCCACCGGTGCCGGGATCGCCAAAAACATTCAGTACTTC
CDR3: CATGAGIAKNIQYF

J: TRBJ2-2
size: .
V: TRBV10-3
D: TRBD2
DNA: TGTGCCGTCGGACTAGCGGGAGACACCGGGGAGCTGTTTTTT
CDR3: CAVGLAGDTGELFF

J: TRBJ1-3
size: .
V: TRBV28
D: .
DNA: TGTGCCAGCAGTGAACAGGATATCTCTGGAAACACCATATATTTT
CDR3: CASSEQDISGNTIYF

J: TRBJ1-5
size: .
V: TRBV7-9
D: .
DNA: TGTGCCAGCAGCTTAGGATCAGGGGCGTATAGCAATCAGCCCCAGCATTTT
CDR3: CASSLGSGAYSNQPQHF

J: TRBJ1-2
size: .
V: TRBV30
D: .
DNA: TGTGCCTGGATAAGCGCGGGTGGCTACACCTTC
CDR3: CAWISAGGYTF

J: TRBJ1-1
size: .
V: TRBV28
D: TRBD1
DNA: TGTGCCAGCAGTATAAACAGGGGGTCTGAAGCTTTCTTT
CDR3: CASSINRGSEAFF

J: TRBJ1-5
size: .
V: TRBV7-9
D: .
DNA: TGTGCCAGCAGCCCAGGGGCCTGGGAGCCCCAGCATTTT
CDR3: CASSPGAWEPQHF

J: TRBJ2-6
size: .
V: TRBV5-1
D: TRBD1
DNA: TGCGCCAGCAGCATAACAGACAGGGCCTACTCTGGGGCCAACGTCCTGACTTTC
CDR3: CASSITDRAYSGANVLTF

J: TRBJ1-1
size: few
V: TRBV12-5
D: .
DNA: TGTGCTAGTGGTTTGAGGGGGAACACTGAAGCTTTCTTT
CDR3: CASGLRGNTEAFF

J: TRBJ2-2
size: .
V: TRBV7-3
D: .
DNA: TGTGCCAGCAGCCCCAGGGTTGCCGGGGAGCTGTTTTTT
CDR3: CASSPRVAGELFF

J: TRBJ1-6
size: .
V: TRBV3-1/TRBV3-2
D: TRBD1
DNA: TGTGCCAGCAGCCAAGATTGGGTCGGAAGGGGGCGCTCCTATAATTCACCCCTCCACTTT
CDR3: CASSQDWVGRGRSYNSPLHF

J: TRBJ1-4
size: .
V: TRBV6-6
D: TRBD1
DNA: TGTGCCAGCAGACTGGACAGGGGAAGTGAAAAACTGTTTTTT
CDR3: CASRLDRGSEKLFF

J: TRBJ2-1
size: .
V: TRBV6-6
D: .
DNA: TGTGCCAGCAAGGTTGGGGGATCTGGGGGGAATGAGCAGTTCTTC
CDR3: CASKVGGSGGNEQFF

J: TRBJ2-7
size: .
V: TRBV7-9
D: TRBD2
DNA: TGTGCCAGCAGCTTTTCCCTAGCGGCCTCCTACGAGCAGTACTTC
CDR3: CASSFSLAASYEQYF

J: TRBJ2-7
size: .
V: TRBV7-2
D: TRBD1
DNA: TGTGCCAGCAGCCTGGGGACAGGGGGCATCACAGTCGGCGAGCAGTACTTC
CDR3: CASSLGTGGITVGEQYF

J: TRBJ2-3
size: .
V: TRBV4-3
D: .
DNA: TGCGCCAGCAGCCCCGGTGGAGGGACCAGCACAGATACGCAGTATTTT
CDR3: CASSPGGGTSTDTQYF

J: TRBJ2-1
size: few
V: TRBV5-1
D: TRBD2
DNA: TGCGCCAGCAGCATTACCGGGACTAGCAATTCTGAGCAGTTCTTC
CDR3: CASSITGTSNSEQFF

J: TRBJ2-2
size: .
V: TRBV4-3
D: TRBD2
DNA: TGCGCCAGCAGCCAGCCGGGACTAGCGGGAGGGCCAGGTCGTACCGGGGAGCTGTTTTTT
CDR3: CASSQPGLAGGPGRTGELFF

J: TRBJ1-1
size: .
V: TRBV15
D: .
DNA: TGTGCCACCAGCACGAGAGGAGTCAGCTCTGAAGCTTTCTTT
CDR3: CATSTRGVSSEAFF

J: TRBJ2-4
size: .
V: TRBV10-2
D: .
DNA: TGCGCCAGCAGTGGGCAAAACATTCAGTACTTC
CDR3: CASSGQNIQYF

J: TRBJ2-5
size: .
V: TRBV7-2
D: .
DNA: TGTGCCAGCAGCTCCGACCTGAGGGAGACCCAGTACTTC
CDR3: CASSSDLRETQYF

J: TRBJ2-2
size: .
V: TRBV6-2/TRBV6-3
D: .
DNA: TGTGCCAGCAGTTACGAAGGGGCGACCGGGGAGCTGTTTTTT
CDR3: CASSYEGATGELFF

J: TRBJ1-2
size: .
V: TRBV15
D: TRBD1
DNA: TGTGCCACCAGCCGACGGACAGGGTCTCTAGATGGCTACACCTTC
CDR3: CATSRRTGSLDGYTF

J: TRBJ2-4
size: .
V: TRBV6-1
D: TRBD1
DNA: TGTGCCAGCAGTGAAGGACGACAGGGGGGAAAAAACATTCAGTACTTC
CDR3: CASSEGRQGGKNIQYF